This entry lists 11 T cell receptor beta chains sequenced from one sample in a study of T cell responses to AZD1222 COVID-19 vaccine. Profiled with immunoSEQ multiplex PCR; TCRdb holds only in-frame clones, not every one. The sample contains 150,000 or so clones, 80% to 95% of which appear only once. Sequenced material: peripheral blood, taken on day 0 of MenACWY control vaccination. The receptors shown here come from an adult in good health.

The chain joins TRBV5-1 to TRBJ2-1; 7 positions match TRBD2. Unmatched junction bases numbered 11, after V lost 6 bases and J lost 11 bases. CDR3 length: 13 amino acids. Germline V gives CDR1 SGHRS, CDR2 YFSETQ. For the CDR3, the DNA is TGCGCCAGCAAAAGCACAGCGGGACGAAAGCAGTTCTTC. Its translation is CASKSTAGRKQFF. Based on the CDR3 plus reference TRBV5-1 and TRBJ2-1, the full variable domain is KAGVTQTPRYLIKTRGQQVTLSCSPISGHRSVSWYQQTPGQGLQFLFEYFSETQRNKGNFPGRFSGRQFSNSRSEMNVSTLELGDSALYLCASKSTAGRKQFFGPGTRLTVL.

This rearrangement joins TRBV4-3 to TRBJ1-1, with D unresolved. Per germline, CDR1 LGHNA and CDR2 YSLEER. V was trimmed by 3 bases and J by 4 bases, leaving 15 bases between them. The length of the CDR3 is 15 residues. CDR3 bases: TGCGCCAGCAGCCATATTTGGAAAATAGGCACTGAAGCTTTCTTT. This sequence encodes CASSHIWKIGTEAFF.

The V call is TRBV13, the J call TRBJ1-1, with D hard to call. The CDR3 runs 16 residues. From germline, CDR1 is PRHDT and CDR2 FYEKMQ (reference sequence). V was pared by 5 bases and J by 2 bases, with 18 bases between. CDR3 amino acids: CASSPATINLNTEAFF. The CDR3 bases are TGTGCCAGCAGCCCTGCGACCATAAACCTAAACACTGAAGCTTTCTTT. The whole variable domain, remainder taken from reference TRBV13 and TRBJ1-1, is AAGVIQSPRHLIKEKRETATLKCYPIPRHDTVYWYQQGPGQDPQFLISFYEKMQSDKGSIPDRFSAQQFSDYHSELNMSSLELGDSALYFCASSPATINLNTEAFFGQGTRLTVV.

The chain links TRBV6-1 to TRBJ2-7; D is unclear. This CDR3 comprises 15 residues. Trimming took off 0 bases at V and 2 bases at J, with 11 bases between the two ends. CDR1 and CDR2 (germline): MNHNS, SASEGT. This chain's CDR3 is CASSEAPDTAYEQYF. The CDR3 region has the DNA TGTGCCAGCAGTGAAGCTCCGGATACGGCCTACGAGCAGTACTTC.

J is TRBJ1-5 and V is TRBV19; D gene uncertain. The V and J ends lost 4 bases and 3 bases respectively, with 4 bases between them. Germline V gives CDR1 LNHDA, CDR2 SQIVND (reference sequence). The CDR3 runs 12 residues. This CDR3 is CASSRHNQPQHF. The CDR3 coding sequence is TGTGCCAGTAGTAGGCACAATCAGCCCCAGCATTTT.

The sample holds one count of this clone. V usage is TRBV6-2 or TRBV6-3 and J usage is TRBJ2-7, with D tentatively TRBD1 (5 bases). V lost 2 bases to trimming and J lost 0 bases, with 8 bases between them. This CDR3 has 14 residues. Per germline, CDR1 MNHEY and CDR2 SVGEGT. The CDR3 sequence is CASSYGANSYEQYF. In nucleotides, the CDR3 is TGTGCCAGCAGTTACGGGGCCAACTCCTACGAGCAGTACTTC.

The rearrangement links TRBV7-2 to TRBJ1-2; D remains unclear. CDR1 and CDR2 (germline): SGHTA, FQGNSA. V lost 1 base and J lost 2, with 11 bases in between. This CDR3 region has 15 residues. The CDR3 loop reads CASSLGGGGNYGYTF. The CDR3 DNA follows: TGTGCCAGCAGCTTAGGGGGAGGCGGGAACTATGGCTACACCTTC.

CDR3 in DNA: TGTGCCAGCAGCCAAGATTGGGGGCCTTTCAATGAGCAGTTCTTC. This sequence encodes CASSQDWGPFNEQFF. This sequence joins TRBV4-2 and TRBJ2-1, with a possible D match to TRBD1 (6 bases). CDR3 length: 15 residues. Trimming took off 0 bases at V and 6 bases at J, with 12 bases between the two ends. Germline V gene data show CDR1 as LGHNA and CDR2 as YNFKEQ.

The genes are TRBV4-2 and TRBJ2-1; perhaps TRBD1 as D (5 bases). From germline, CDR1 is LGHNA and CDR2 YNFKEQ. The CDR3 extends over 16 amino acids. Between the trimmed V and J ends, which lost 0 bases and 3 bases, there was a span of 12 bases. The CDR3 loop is CASSQDFGQGYNEQFF. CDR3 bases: TGTGCCAGCAGCCAAGATTTTGGGCAGGGCTACAATGAGCAGTTCTTC.

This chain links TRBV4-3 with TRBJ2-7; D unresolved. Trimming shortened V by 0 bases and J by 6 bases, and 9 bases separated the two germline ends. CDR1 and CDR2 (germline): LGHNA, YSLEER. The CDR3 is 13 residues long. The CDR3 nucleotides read TGCGCCAGCAGCCAAGAACCCGGCGCCGAGCAGTACTTC. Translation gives CASSQEPGAEQYF.

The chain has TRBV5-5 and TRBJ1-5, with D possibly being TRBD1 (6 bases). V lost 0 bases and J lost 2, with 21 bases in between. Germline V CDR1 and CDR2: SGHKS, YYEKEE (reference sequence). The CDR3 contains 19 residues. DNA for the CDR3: TGTGCCAGCAGCTTGGCCGGACCACAGGGAACCCATCGCAATCAGCCCCAGCATTTT. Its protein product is CASSLAGPQGTHRNQPQHF.